The rows below give T cell receptor beta chains drawn from one sample of a study of human T cells and chemical hapten exposure. TCRdb itself ran the RACE reads through MiXCR, one entry per CDR3 protein. The table includes about 68,000 distinct CDR3 sequences, about 10% detected once. Source: whole blood, taken in connection with sensitization to the hapten diphenylcyclopropenone (DPC). Receptors were obtained from a woman aged 45-65 years with alopecia areata. Some clones in this sample may be carry-over from other donors' samples. Both conserved end residues are part of each CDR3. The D gene is left open where the match is weak. The size of a clone is reported for some rows only, either as once, few or many, or as a class for expanded clones.

>TRBV27|TRBJ1-6|few|-
CASRKGITGAPLHF
TGTGCCAGCAGGAAAGGGATTACGGGGGCACCCCTCCACTTT
>TRBV18|TRBJ2-7|-|TRBD2
CASSPDGGNYEQYF
TGTGCCAGCTCACCCGACGGGGGGAACTACGAGCAGTACTTC
>TRBV28|TRBJ2-2|many|-
CASSLYAGLNTGELFF
TGTGCCAGCAGTTTATACGCGGGGCTGAACACCGGGGAGCTGTTTTTT
>TRBV29-1|TRBJ1-1|few|-
CSVHRDMNTEAFF
TGCAGCGTTCATAGGGACATGAACACTGAAGCTTTCTTT
>TRBV7-3|TRBJ2-1|many|TRBD1
CASSLTTGGVDEQFF
TGTGCCAGCAGCTTAACGACAGGGGGCGTCGATGAGCAGTTCTTC
>TRBV7-3|TRBJ2-2|many|TRBD1
CASSSQGTGELFF
TGTGCCAGCAGCTCACAGGGGACCGGGGAGCTGTTTTTT
>TRBV28|TRBJ2-7|many|-
CATQKGGSAYEQYF
TGTGCCACGCAAAAAGGGGGGAGTGCCTACGAGCAGTACTTC
>TRBV20-1|TRBJ2-7|-|TRBD1
CSARAGTASSYEQYF
TGCAGTGCTAGAGCCGGGACAGCAAGCTCCTACGAGCAGTACTTC
>TRBV30|TRBJ2-5|few|-
CAWSENTFKQETQYF
TGTGCCTGGAGTGAGAACACTTTCAAGCAAGAGACCCAGTACTTC
>TRBV28|TRBJ1-1|-|-
CASSLYRRYTEAFF
TGTGCCAGCAGTCTATACCGACGTTACACTGAAGCTTTCTTT
>TRBV5-1|TRBJ2-6|few|-
CASSEVPGSGANVLTF
TGCGCCAGCAGCGAGGTGCCGGGCTCTGGGGCCAACGTCCTGACTTTC
>TRBV3-1|TRBJ1-2|few|-
CASSEDQVGYTF
TGTGCCAGCAGCGAGGACCAAGTTGGCTACACCTTC
>TRBV28|TRBJ2-1|many|TRBD2
CASSLFGETSGRNEQFF
TGTGCCAGCAGTTTATTCGGGGAGACTAGCGGGAGAAATGAGCAGTTCTTC
>TRBV18|TRBJ2-7|many|-
CASSWGGSAYEQYF
TGTGCCAGCTCCTGGGGCGGATCAGCCTACGAGCAGTACTTC
>TRBV21-1|TRBJ2-2|few|-
CASSPSGTGGFLDTGELFF
TGTGCCAGCTCCCCCTCCGGGACAGGGGGCTTTTTGGACACCGGGGAGCTGTTTTTT
>TRBV27|TRBJ2-1|-|TRBD2
CASSLWSGGARNEQFF
TGTGCCAGCAGTTTATGGAGCGGGGGGGCGCGGAATGAGCAGTTCTTC
>TRBV2|TRBJ2-2|-|-
CASKDRNTGELFF
TGTGCCAGCAAAGACAGGAACACCGGGGAGCTGTTTTTT
>TRBV6-6|TRBJ2-1|-|TRBD2
CASTGLAGYNEQFF
TGTGCCAGCACTGGACTAGCTGGCTACAATGAGCAGTTCTTC
>TRBV29-1|TRBJ1-5|few|-
CSVGQAFQPQHF
TGCAGCGTTGGGCAGGCCTTTCAGCCCCAGCATTTT
>TRBV5-1|TRBJ2-1|many|TRBD2
CASSSLAGGPENEQFF
TGCGCCAGCAGCTCCCTAGCGGGAGGGCCGGAGAATGAGCAGTTCTTC
>TRBV5-1|TRBJ2-7|-|-
CASSLGQSKTYEQYF
TGCGCCAGCAGCTTGGGACAGTCGAAGACCTACGAGCAGTACTTC
>TRBV29-1|TRBJ2-2|few|-
CSVLKGRAKGTGELFF
TGCAGCGTCCTGAAGGGAAGGGCCAAGGGCACCGGGGAGCTGTTTTTT
>TRBV6-2/TRBV6-3|TRBJ2-5|-|-
CASSSRRYQETQYF
TGTGCCAGCAGCTCCAGACGGTACCAAGAGACCCAGTACTTC
>TRBV6-5|TRBJ1-4|-|TRBD1
CASSYETGVEKLFF
TGTGCCAGCAGTTACGAGACAGGGGTAGAAAAACTGTTTTTT
>TRBV12-3/TRBV12-4|TRBJ1-6|few|TRBD1
CASSFNSGGLSPLHF
TGTGCCAGCAGTTTTAACTCAGGGGGCTTGTCACCCCTCCACTTT
>TRBV2|TRBJ2-1|few|-
CASTFPEHGKEQFF
TGTGCCAGCACCTTCCCCGAGCATGGAAAGGAGCAGTTCTTC
>TRBV29-1|TRBJ2-5|-|-
CSVDGVVGQETQYF
TGCAGCGTTGATGGGGTGGTAGGGCAAGAGACCCAGTACTTC